A selection of T cell receptor beta chains follows, all from one sample in a study of regulatory T cells in long-lasting Graves disease. TCRdb re-called the multiplex PCR reads with MiXCR, one entry per CDR3 protein. Of 350,000 to 450,000 distinct CDR3 sequences listed, 15% were seen once; the top ten hold under 9%. This sample was shared with a second study, whose subject was T cells in Graves' hyperthyroidism and ophthalmopathy.

The specimen was peripheral blood mononuclear cells (PBMCs), collected at new diagnosis, from a patient treated with antithyroid drugs. Receptors were obtained from a woman aged 35 to 49 with Graves disease. Both conserved end residues are part of each CDR3. A D gene is named only where the DNA matches it firmly. A clone size is listed for some rows: how often the clone was seen (once, few, many), or a class if it is expanded.

CDR3 length: 15; J gene: TRBJ2-7; clone size: many; D gene: -; V gene: TRBV9; CDR3 DNA: TGTGCCAGCAGCCCAGAAGGACAGACGAGCTACGAGCAGTACTTC; CDR3 protein: CASSPEGQTSYEQYF
CDR3 length: 16; J gene: TRBJ2-3; clone size: many; D gene: TRBD1; V gene: TRBV11-3; CDR3 DNA: TGTGCCAGCAGCTCGGGACAGCCAGGGGGCACAGATACGCAGTATTTT; CDR3 protein: CASSSGQPGGTDTQYF
CDR3 length: 14; J gene: TRBJ2-3; clone size: many; D gene: TRBD1; V gene: TRBV11-1; CDR3 DNA: TGTGCCAGCAGCATACCAGGGGGCCCAGATACGCAGTATTTT; CDR3 protein: CASSIPGGPDTQYF
CDR3 length: 13; J gene: TRBJ2-5; clone size: many; D gene: TRBD1; V gene: TRBV7-6; CDR3 DNA: TGTGCCAGCAGCAAGACAGGGTTGGAGACCCAGTACTTC; CDR3 protein: CASSKTGLETQYF
CDR3 length: 13; J gene: TRBJ2-3; clone size: few; D gene: -; V gene: TRBV9; CDR3 DNA: TGTGCCAGCTCTAGGTCGGACACAGATACGCAGTATTTT; CDR3 protein: CASSRSDTDTQYF
CDR3 length: 17; J gene: TRBJ1-3; clone size: -; D gene: TRBD1; V gene: TRBV13; CDR3 DNA: TGTGCCAGCAGCTTTACTTCTCCAGGGGGCGTTGGAAACACCATATATTTT; CDR3 protein: CASSFTSPGGVGNTIYF
CDR3 length: 18; J gene: TRBJ2-1; clone size: many; D gene: TRBD2; V gene: TRBV11-3; CDR3 DNA: TGTGCCAGCAGCTTAGATGCTAGCGGGAGGTACTCCTACAATGAGCAGTTCTTC; CDR3 protein: CASSLDASGRYSYNEQFF
CDR3 length: 15; J gene: TRBJ2-1; clone size: -; D gene: TRBD2; V gene: TRBV4-1; CDR3 DNA: TGCGCCAGCAGCCAAGTACAGCGGGACGACAATGAGCAGTTCTTC; CDR3 protein: CASSQVQRDDNEQFF
CDR3 length: 15; J gene: TRBJ1-2; clone size: few; D gene: -; V gene: TRBV28; CDR3 DNA: TGTGCCAGCAGTCAACCGGTGGGTGGTAACTATGGCTACACCTTC; CDR3 protein: CASSQPVGGNYGYTF
CDR3 length: 13; J gene: TRBJ1-1; clone size: many; D gene: -; V gene: TRBV3-1; CDR3 DNA: TGTGCCAGCAGCCAAGAATTTTTGACAGGATCCTTCTTT; CDR3 protein: CASSQEFLTGSFF
CDR3 length: 11; J gene: TRBJ2-2; clone size: many; D gene: -; V gene: TRBV7-4; CDR3 DNA: TGTGCCAGCAACCTCCCCGGGGAGCTGTTTTTT; CDR3 protein: CASNLPGELFF
CDR3 length: 13; J gene: TRBJ2-7; clone size: many; D gene: TRBD2; V gene: TRBV10-1; CDR3 DNA: TGTGCCAGCAGCACTAGCGGCTCCTACGAGCAGTACTTC; CDR3 protein: CASSTSGSYEQYF
CDR3 length: 14; J gene: TRBJ1-2; clone size: few; D gene: TRBD1; V gene: TRBV10-3; CDR3 DNA: TGTGCCACCACCTCGGGACAGGGCTTGTATGGCTACACCTTC; CDR3 protein: CATTSGQGLYGYTF
CDR3 length: 14; J gene: TRBJ2-5; clone size: many; D gene: -; V gene: TRBV4-1; CDR3 DNA: TGCGCCAGCAGCCAAGATCGGGGGCAAGAGACCCAGTACTTC; CDR3 protein: CASSQDRGQETQYF
CDR3 length: 15; J gene: TRBJ2-1; clone size: many; D gene: TRBD1; V gene: TRBV7-6; CDR3 DNA: TGTGCCAGCAGCTTAGGGGACAGGGGGCTCTATGAGCAGTTCTTC; CDR3 protein: CASSLGDRGLYEQFF
CDR3 length: 15; J gene: TRBJ2-1; clone size: many; D gene: TRBD1; V gene: TRBV9; CDR3 DNA: TGTGCCAGCAGCTCTGCCCAGGGGGCTAACAATGAGCAGTTCTTC; CDR3 protein: CASSSAQGANNEQFF
CDR3 length: 19; J gene: TRBJ2-6; clone size: few; D gene: -; V gene: TRBV7-9; CDR3 DNA: TGTGCCAGCAGCCCGAACGGACTCATAATGGCCTCTGGGGCCAACGTCCTGACTTTC; CDR3 protein: CASSPNGLIMASGANVLTF
CDR3 length: 12; J gene: TRBJ2-1; clone size: -; D gene: TRBD2; V gene: TRBV4-1; CDR3 DNA: TGCGCCAGCAGCCACCAGCGGGAGTTGCTGTTCTTC; CDR3 protein: CASSHQRELLFF
CDR3 length: 16; J gene: TRBJ2-4; clone size: -; D gene: -; V gene: TRBV6-2/TRBV6-3; CDR3 DNA: TGTGCCAGCAGTTTTGACCGGGACACGGGCAAAAACATTCAGTACTTC; CDR3 protein: CASSFDRDTGKNIQYF
CDR3 length: 17; J gene: TRBJ2-2; clone size: once; D gene: TRBD1; V gene: TRBV14; CDR3 DNA: TGTGCCAGCAGCCAAGTGCTACAGGGGAGGAACACCGGGGAGCTGTTTTTT; CDR3 protein: CASSQVLQGRNTGELFF
CDR3 length: 14; J gene: TRBJ1-5; clone size: -; D gene: -; V gene: TRBV3-1; CDR3 DNA: TGTGCCAGCAGCCAAGATCTGAGGAGCCAGCCCCAGCATTTT; CDR3 protein: CASSQDLRSQPQHF
CDR3 length: 12; J gene: TRBJ1-2; clone size: many; D gene: -; V gene: TRBV27; CDR3 DNA: TGTGCCAGCAGTCCGAACCGCTATGGCTACACCTTC; CDR3 protein: CASSPNRYGYTF
CDR3 length: 16; J gene: TRBJ2-3; clone size: many; D gene: TRBD2; V gene: TRBV20-1; CDR3 DNA: TGCAGTGCAACCGGGACTAGCGGGACTAGCACAGATACGCAGTATTTT; CDR3 protein: CSATGTSGTSTDTQYF
CDR3 length: 11; J gene: TRBJ2-7; clone size: -; D gene: -; V gene: TRBV27; CDR3 DNA: TGTGCCAGCAGAAGGGCCTACGAGCAGTACTTC; CDR3 protein: CASRRAYEQYF
CDR3 length: 15; J gene: TRBJ2-1; clone size: many; D gene: TRBD1; V gene: TRBV7-2; CDR3 DNA: TGTGCCAGCAGCTTATGGCAGGGGGAAAGTAATGAGCAGTTCTTC; CDR3 protein: CASSLWQGESNEQFF
CDR3 length: 14; J gene: TRBJ1-2; clone size: many; D gene: -; V gene: TRBV10-3; CDR3 DNA: TGTGCCATCACCGAACGGGGTGGGAACTATGGCTACACCTTC; CDR3 protein: CAITERGGNYGYTF
CDR3 length: 15; J gene: TRBJ1-2; clone size: many; D gene: -; V gene: TRBV6-2/TRBV6-3; CDR3 DNA: TGTGCCAGCAGTTACACACAGGGAGGTATCTATGGCTACACCTTC; CDR3 protein: CASSYTQGGIYGYTF